This T cell receptor (beta chain) emerged from a study of cytomegalovirus exposure and HLA in healthy donors. Whole-study results and caveats: Analyses of presence and absence presupposed an approximately uniform sequencing depth across donors. For most TCR beta V segments, an earlier analysis put the productive rate at about 90% or about 30% of the time. Judged likely to be a sequencing artifact was a cluster of highly shared sequence variants.

At sampling all donors were nominally healthy, likely with unrecorded immune exposures. Comment on this clone: Antigen: not known.

Both 60 Vbeta primers and 13 Jbeta primers went into the PCR. Sequenced by immunoSEQ multiplex PCR; TCRdb stores in-frame clones only, minus some. Of some 40,000 clones listed, about 85% are singletons. The TCR originated in a man over 45 in good health and CMV-seronegative. The sequenced material came from PBMCs.

CDR3 sequence reads: CASSIASLLSGRGDNEQFF. DNA of the CDR3: TGTGCCAGTAGTATAGCCTCTCTACTTAGCGGGAGGGGAGACAATGAGCAGTTCTTC. The rearrangement joins TRBV19 to TRBJ2-1, with TRBD2 identical over 11 bases. Per the germline V gene, CDR1 is LNHDA and CDR2 is SQIVND (reference sequence). Trimming removed 1 base from V and 5 bases from J; junction bases left unmatched: 13. The CDR3 has 19 amino acids.